This TCR beta chain was sequenced in a study of T cell repertoires in aging, cancer and after chemotherapy. On the study more broadly: Pre- and post-chemotherapy samples were paired from glioblastoma patients treated with temozolomide-based therapy.

TCR beta rearrangements were amplified from peripheral blood genomic DNA. Germline lookup yields CDR1 MDHEN and CDR2 SYDVKM. The V and J ends lost 0 bases and 0 bases, in that order; junction bases with no gene match: 9. The CDR3 covers 18 residues. As regards this clonotype: Antigen: not known.

Study-wide results and limits: Compared with age-matched healthy donors, untreated hematological or solid cancer patients showed higher blood TCR clonality. Loss of evenness, beyond lost richness, contributed to age-related TCR diversity decline in cancer patients.

Rearranged V-D-J TRB sequences were amplified with a mixed TRB-A/B primer pool. In TCRdb, the multiplex PCR reads were re-called with MiXCR into one record per CDR3 protein. The data hold some 1,600 distinct CDR3 sequences, with 39% observed a single time. The J gene is TRBJ1-1, the V gene TRBV28; 8 bases align to TRBD1. The clonotype comes from a human donor with a solid tumor. The source material was blood. The CDR3 region is CASSLWTGAGYMNTEAFF. CDR3 DNA sequence: TGTGCCAGCAGTTTATGGACAGGGGCCGGATACATGAACACTGAAGCTTTCTTT.